The next 8 T cell receptor beta chains were all read from a single sample in a study of control samples from healthy donors and cancer patients. Here immunoSEQ multiplex PCR was the method, and the copy in TCRdb shows in-frame clones only, minus some. The sample holds over 100,000 clones, 70% to 90% seen once. The sample consisted of blood. These TCRs come from a man between 35 and 55 years old in good health.

This rearrangement joins TRBV3-1 (or the pseudogene TRBV3-2) to TRBJ2-3; tentative D call: TRBD1 (6 bases). Germline CDR1 and CDR2: LGHDT and YNNKEL (reference sequence). There are 17 residues in the CDR3. The V and J ends lost 4 bases and 1 base respectively, with 18 bases between them. CDR3 nucleotides: TGTGCCAGCAGCCGGAACAACAGGGTTGGGGGCACAGATACGCAGTATTTT. This encodes CASSRNNRVGGTDTQYF.

V is TRBV25-1 and J is TRBJ2-7; D is uncertain. The V end was cut by 2 bases, the J end by 6 bases, with 8 bases between. CDR1 is MGHDK and CDR2 is SYGVNS in the germline V gene. The length of the CDR3 is 12 residues. The CDR3 DNA sequence: TGTGCCAGCAGTGAAAGACTCGCCGAGCAGTACTTC. Amino acids: CASSERLAEQYF.

The chain links TRBV21-1 to TRBJ1-4. TRBV21-1 corresponds to a pseudogene. The CDR3 runs 19 residues. As DNA, the CDR3 is TGTGCCAGCAGCAAAAGGGGAGGTAGCCGGGCCAGAGGTAATGAAAAACTGTTTTTT. Protein product: CASSKRGGSRARGNEKLFF.

This clone was seen just once. V usage is TRBV25-1 and J usage is TRBJ1-6; 9 bases are shared with TRBD1. J lost 4 bases, V lost 5 bases, and 6 bases had no gene match. The CDR3 covers 16 residues. The germline CDR1 and CDR2 sequences are MGHDK and SYGVNS. The CDR3 is CASSQQGARYNSPLHF. The CDR3 region has the DNA TGTGCCAGCAGTCAACAGGGGGCTCGGTATAATTCACCCCTCCACTTT.

This clone was counted once. CDR3 bases: TGTGCCAGCAGCTTAACTTCCAGGGTGAATGAGCAGTTCTTC. Translated: CASSLTSRVNEQFF. J is TRBJ2-1 and V is TRBV7-3; weak D call: TRBD1 (5 bases). Trimming pared 0 bases from V and 7 bases from J, leaving 10 bases between. The CDR3 is 14 amino acids. The germline CDR1 and CDR2 sequences are SGHTA and FQGTGA.

This sequence joins TRBV11-2 and TRBJ1-2, with 7 positions matching TRBD1. CDR1 is SGHAT, CDR2 FQNNGV, per germline. This CDR3 spans 14 amino acids. With 0 bases clipped from V and 5 bases from J, the junction kept 3 bases outside the gene matches. The CDR3 reads CASSLDGTAYGYTF. The CDR3 coding sequence is TGTGCCAGCAGCTTAGATGGGACAGCTTATGGCTACACCTTC.

The chain combines TRBV12-3 or TRBV12-4 with TRBJ2-7; D might be TRBD1 or TRBD2, each matching 6 bases. V lost 6 bases and J lost 7, with 13 bases in between. The length of the CDR3 is 12 residues. The CDR3 loop reads CASSPQGREQYF. The CDR3 DNA sequence: TGTGCCAGCAGCCCCCAGGGGAGGGAGCAGTACTTC.

The chain combines TRBV19 with TRBJ1-2; maybe TRBD1 (6 bases). V was pared by 6 bases and J by 8 bases, with 19 bases between. CDR1 and CDR2 from the germline V gene are LNHDA and SQIVND (reference sequence). The CDR3 spans 14 residues. CDR3 DNA sequence: TGTGCCAGTAGACACGAGAGGGGGGGCGGCGGCTACACCTTC. Protein: CASRHERGGGGYTF.